This TCR beta chain emerged from a study of PD-1 blockade in classical Hodgkin lymphoma. The CDR3 has 12 amino acids. Germline V CDR1 and CDR2: SGHAT, FQNNGV. V lost 5 bases, J lost 3 bases, and 4 bases lay in between. Sequenced by immunoSEQ multiplex PCR; TCRdb stores in-frame clones only, minus some. The table records 4,100 or so clones, approximately 65% of them present only once. The time point here: cycle 4 day 1 (C4D1), after 6 weeks of nivolumab. Autologous stem cell transplantation was followed by relapse in every patient, and brentuximab vedotin exposure varied. Applied to thawed PBMCs, magnetic negative selection was the method used to isolate CD8+ T cells.

Source: CD8+ T cells from blood, taken before the fourth cycle of nivolumab. This chain connects TRBV11-2 to TRBJ1-4; D is unresolved. This receptor was identified in a human donor with classical Hodgkin lymphoma. The CDR3 loop is CASSPSNEKLFF. The CDR3 bases are TGTGCCAGCAGCCCCTCTAATGAAAAACTGTTTTTT.